Shown below are 6 T cell receptor beta chains from a single sample sequenced in a study of CD8 T cells in ankylosing spondylitis. TCRdb used MiXCR to reprocess the 5' RACE reads, holding one entry per CDR3 protein. The sample lists roughly 220,000 distinct CDR3 sequences, about 18% occurring once. Overall study findings and caveats: A TCR beta motif of roughly eight highly homologous variants appeared characteristic of ankylosing spondylitis blood.

Antigens for these TCRs are unknown. The sequenced material came from blood, either unsorted or a sorted T cell fraction (not recorded which). These TCRs come from a male donor with ankylosing spondylitis.

V usage is TRBV20-1 and J usage is TRBJ2-1; weak D call: TRBD2 (7 bases). The CDR3 sequence is 15 residues long. V was trimmed by 0 bases and J by 3 bases, leaving 12 bases between them. Germline V gene lookup returns CDR1 DFQATT and CDR2 SNEGSKA (reference sequence). The CDR3 loop is CSARDPGGNYNEQFF. The CDR3 coding sequence is TGCAGTGCTAGAGATCCGGGGGGCAACTACAATGAGCAGTTCTTC.

This clonotype was seen more than once but under ten times. This sequence joins TRBV12-3 or TRBV12-4 and TRBJ1-2; D not certain. The germline V and J ends were trimmed by 4 bases and 5 bases, with 14 bases remaining between them. The CDR3 is 14 residues long. The CDR3 DNA follows: TGTGCCAGCAGTTACGATGGTGGTTTTTATGGCTACACCTTC. The encoded protein is CASSYDGGFYGYTF.

V usage is TRBV30 and J usage is TRBJ2-7; D is unclear. CDR1 is GTSNPN and CDR2 is SVGIG in the germline V gene (reference sequence). The CDR3 runs 13 residues. With 4 bases removed from V and 1 base from J, the gap between germline ends came to 11 bases. DNA for the CDR3: TGTGCCTGGATGCACTCCCAATCCTACGAGCAGTACTTC. Translated: CAWMHSQSYEQYF.

There are a few counts of this clonotype. The rearrangement links TRBV5-1 to TRBJ1-2, with 9 nucleotides matching TRBD1. V was pared by 5 bases and J by 6 bases, with 8 bases of the junction left unmatched. CDR1 is SGHRS and CDR2 is YFSETQ in the germline V gene. This CDR3 contains 14 residues. The DNA for the CDR3 is TGCGCCAGCAGGGAAACAGGGGGCAGGGATGGCTACACCTTC. This codes for CASRETGGRDGYTF.

This sequence joins TRBV20-1 and TRBJ2-7; D is undetermined. Trimming shortened V by 2 bases and J by 0 bases, and 8 bases separated the two germline ends. Germline V gene lookup returns CDR1 DFQATT and CDR2 SNEGSKA (reference sequence). CDR3 size: 13 residues. The DNA of the CDR3 is TGCAGTGCTAGATGGACGGCCTCCTACGAGCAGTACTTC. This translates into CSARWTASYEQYF.

This chain uses TRBV20-1 with TRBJ1-2; TRBD1 matches at 9 bases. Germline assignment: CDR1 DFQATT and CDR2 SNEGSKA (reference sequence). V trimming: 3 bases; J trimming: 5 bases; junction bases outside the gene matches: 13. CDR3 length: 16 amino acids. The CDR3, as DNA: TGCAGTGCTAGGGAAATTGGACAGGGGCTAGCTTATGGCTACACCTTC. It translates to CSAREIGQGLAYGYTF.